This paragraph reports one TCR beta chain. Antigen: not known. This specimen comes from a study of brain T cells in children with intractable seizures. This CDR3 has 13 residues. Germline V gene sequence: CDR1 KGHSH, CDR2 LQKENI. V was pared by 6 bases and J by 6 bases, with 4 bases of the junction left unmatched. Overall study findings and caveats: Viral specificity was inferred only from CDR3 similarity; HCMV serostatus was unknown.

Sequencing was limited to surgery cases with top T cell transcript signatures in brain tissue. The protocol was immunoSEQ multiplex PCR, while the TCRdb copy is restricted to in-frame clones and leaves out a portion. The table records roughly 80,000 clones, 90% to 95% of them present only once. The rearrangement joins TRBV18 to TRBJ1-2; 10 bases agree with TRBD1. This specimen consisted of peripheral blood, obtained at surgery. The receptor's source is a girl aged 2 to 10 with Rasmussen encephalitis and intractable seizures. The CDR3, as DNA: TGTGCCAGCTCGTCCGGGACAGGGGATGGCTACACCTTC. Translation gives CASSSGTGDGYTF.